Listed below are T cell receptor beta chains from one sample, sequenced in a study of T cells after yellow fever vaccination. TCRdb reprocessed the 5' RACE reads via MiXCR and lists one record per CDR3 protein. The table has a few hundred thousand distinct CDR3 sequences, 5.2% seen once. Sample: CD4+ T cells sorted from PBMCs, taken on the day of the yellow fever booster vaccination. The receptors derive from a young man who received the YFV17D yellow fever vaccine. The CDR3 runs from the conserved cysteine through the conserved F or W. The size entry is marked missing in some rows and otherwise reads once, few, many or a size class.

CDR3 length	V gene	clone size	J gene	CDR3 protein
19	TRBV18	few	TRBJ2-1	CASSPVGPASGGAVDEQFF
14	TRBV4-1	few	TRBJ1-2	CASSQNRVNYGYTF
12	TRBV6-1	-	TRBJ1-1	CASRRQGAEAFF
15	TRBV19	few	TRBJ1-5	CASSIGGTGGQPQHF
14	TRBV20-1	few	TRBJ2-1	CSAPNYGGAGEQFF
14	TRBV5-6	many	TRBJ1-2	CASSLTGADYGYTF
12	TRBV29-1	many	TRBJ2-1	CSVGGASNEQFF
17	TRBV6-5	few	TRBJ2-2	CASGTIRTGGDTGELFF
16	TRBV12-3/TRBV12-4	-	TRBJ1-5	CASRGGAGGSNQPQHF
14	TRBV5-1	few	TRBJ1-1	CASGKTGGNTEAFF
12	TRBV2	-	TRBJ1-1	CASSTPPKEAFF
15	TRBV20-1	-	TRBJ2-3	CSARDPSASTDTQYF
15	TRBV5-1	-	TRBJ2-5	CASSRWGADQETQYF
14	TRBV12-3/TRBV12-4	many	TRBJ2-6	CASSPNPTLGVLTF
13	TRBV18	few	TRBJ1-1	CASSVGGSAEAFF
17	TRBV6-5	-	TRBJ2-2	CASSLRGAIANTGELFF
15	TRBV5-1	many	TRBJ2-3	CASSRGQGGPDTQYF
13	TRBV20-1	many	TRBJ2-1	CSALQGPYNEQFF
12	TRBV6-6	many	TRBJ1-2	CASSYGGYGYTF
13	TRBV6-2/TRBV6-3	few	TRBJ2-5	CASNHGQVETQYF
14	TRBV20-1	few	TRBJ2-1	CSARVAGEKNEQFF
13	TRBV7-2	many	TRBJ1-2	CASSFTAGYGYTF
13	TRBV20-1	many	TRBJ1-4	CSAVGETNEKLFF
12	TRBV5-1	-	TRBJ2-7	CASSGDSYEQYF
18	TRBV4-2	few	TRBJ1-4	CASSQVRGPHQKGEKLFF
15	TRBV7-7	many	TRBJ2-2	CASSPGQGAAGELFF
14	TRBV2	few	TRBJ2-3	CASSQQGRTDTQYF
18	TRBV6-5	-	TRBJ2-7	CASSYSGSEWDRGYEQYF
14	TRBV2	few	TRBJ1-5	CASTGRRIDQPQHF
16	TRBV7-9	-	TRBJ2-7	CASSLMYHSTSYEQYF
15	TRBV12-3/TRBV12-4	-	TRBJ2-3	CASSRTSGGAMSQYF
13	TRBV6-1	few	TRBJ1-2	CASRDRGNYGYTF
15	TRBV7-2	many	TRBJ1-6	CASSLNPVGGSPLHF
14	TRBV20-1	few	TRBJ2-2	CSARRDRVTGELFF
15	TRBV7-9	few	TRBJ1-5	CASSDVQEPNQPQHF
15	TRBV7-2	-	TRBJ1-2	CASSFGFQSNYGYTF
15	TRBV10-3	many	TRBJ2-3	CAISEIGGLTDTQYF
15	TRBV6-6	-	TRBJ1-1	CASRGSAGRPTEAFF
14	TRBV18	-	TRBJ2-5	CASSPREAQETQYF
17	TRBV4-3	-	TRBJ2-2	CASSQGSGGPNTGELFF
13	TRBV5-1	-	TRBJ1-1	CASSQGRGDEAFF
15	TRBV20-1	-	TRBJ2-5	CSATKVWGTLETQYF
15	TRBV5-5	few	TRBJ2-3	CASSWGTRSTDTQYF
15	TRBV6-5	few	TRBJ2-3	CASSYYGRVADTQYF
14	TRBV18	-	TRBJ2-5	CASSPSYLQETQYF
16	TRBV18	few	TRBJ1-4	CASSPRRGGADEKLFF
16	TRBV18	few	TRBJ1-1	CASSPSSARTGTEAFF
18	TRBV20-1	many	TRBJ2-1	CSASPGTGGPPYGNEQFF